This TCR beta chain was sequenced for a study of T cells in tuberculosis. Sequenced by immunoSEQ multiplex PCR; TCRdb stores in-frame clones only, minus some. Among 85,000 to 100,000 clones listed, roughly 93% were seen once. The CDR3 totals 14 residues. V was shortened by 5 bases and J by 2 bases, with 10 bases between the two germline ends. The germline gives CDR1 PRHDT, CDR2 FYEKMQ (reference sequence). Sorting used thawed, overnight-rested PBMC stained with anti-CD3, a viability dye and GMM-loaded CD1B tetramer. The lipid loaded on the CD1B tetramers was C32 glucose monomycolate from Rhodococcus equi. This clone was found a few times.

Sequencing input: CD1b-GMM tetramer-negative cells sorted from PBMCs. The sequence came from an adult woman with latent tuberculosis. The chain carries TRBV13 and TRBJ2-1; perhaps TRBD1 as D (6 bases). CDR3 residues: CASSLRGTYNEQFF. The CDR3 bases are TGTGCCAGCAGCCTCAGGGGCACCTACAATGAGCAGTTCTTC. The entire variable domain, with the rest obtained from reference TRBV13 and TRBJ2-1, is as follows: AAGVIQSPRHLIKEKRETATLKCYPIPRHDTVYWYQQGPGQDPQFLISFYEKMQSDKGSIPDRFSAQQFSDYHSELNMSSLELGDSALYFCASSLRGTYNEQFFGPGTRLTVL.